These 32 T cell receptor beta chains share one sample of origin, sequenced in a study of blood T cells in healthy people across ages. Alongside a J-beta primer mix, a sample-barcoded 5' primer served in a second PCR lasting roughly 7 to 11 cycles. TCRdb re-called the 5' RACE reads through MiXCR, storing one row per CDR3 protein. The sample consists of about 760,000 distinct CDR3 sequences, around 25% of them appearing once. The same specimen was also included in a second study, on T cells of mothers and their children.

Input material: blood. These TCRs come from a boy younger than 18 in good health.

The chain has TRBV6-1 and TRBJ2-1; 7 nucleotides line up with TRBD2. V lost 3 bases, J lost 2 bases, and 7 bases stayed unmatched. The CDR3 is made up of 16 amino acids. Germline-derived CDR1 and CDR2 are MNHNS and SASEGT. DNA for the CDR3: TGTGCCAGCAGTGATTTTGCGGGAGAACCCTACAATGAGCAGTTCTTC. It is translated as CASSDFAGEPYNEQFF.

The sample holds a few counts of this clonotype. The gene calls are TRBV6-1 and TRBJ1-5, with D possibly TRBD1 on 5 matching bases. CDR3 length: 15 amino acids. The V end was cut by 6 bases, the J end by 4 bases, with 16 bases between. In germline, CDR1 is MNHNS, CDR2 SASEGT. CDR3 protein: CASSGGLGRNQPQHF. As DNA, the CDR3 is TGTGCCAGCAGCGGGGGACTGGGTAGGAATCAGCCCCAGCATTTT.

This clonotype was seen a few times. The genes are TRBV7-2 and TRBJ1-2; perhaps TRBD1 as D (6 bases). The CDR3 runs 15 residues. Germline V CDR1 and CDR2: SGHTA, FQGNSA. V was clipped by 5 bases and J by 8 bases, with 21 bases between them. The CDR3 here is CASSPDSSIVRGYTF. The DNA of the CDR3 is TGTGCCAGCAGCCCGGACAGCTCTATTGTCCGCGGCTACACCTTC.

The chain joins TRBV5-1 to TRBJ2-5, with 9 positions matching TRBD1. The CDR3 length is 17 residues. CDR1 is SGHRS and CDR2 is YFSETQ in the germline V gene. V was pared by 4 bases and J by 2 bases, with 12 bases of the junction left unmatched. The CDR3 DNA follows: TGCGCCAGCAGCCTAAGAAAGACAGGGGGAGTTCAAGAGACCCAGTACTTC. Protein: CASSLRKTGGVQETQYF.

The rearrangement uses TRBV12-3 or TRBV12-4 and TRBJ1-2; D not resolved. The CDR3 is 12 amino acids. The V end was cut by 5 bases, the J end by 6 bases, with 10 bases between. CDR3 protein: CASSRRSDGYTF. In DNA, the CDR3 is TGTGCCAGCAGTCGCCGGAGCGATGGCTACACCTTC.

The chain uses TRBV12-3 or TRBV12-4 and TRBJ1-5; possibly TRBD1 for D (6 bases). The germline V and J ends were trimmed by 3 bases and 7 bases, with 13 bases remaining between them. The CDR3 loop spans 14 amino acids. DNA of the CDR3: TGTGCCAGCAGTTTGGGGGGCGTATGGCAGCCCCAGCATTTT. It encodes CASSLGGVWQPQHF.

The chain employs TRBV12-3 or TRBV12-4 and TRBJ2-5, with D perhaps TRBD1 or TRBD2 (5 bases each). The germline V and J ends were trimmed by 8 bases and 2 bases, with 15 bases remaining between them. The CDR3 contains 14 residues. CDR3 protein: CASGRGGTQETQYF. CDR3 bases: TGTGCCAGCGGTCGGGGCGGTACTCAAGAGACCCAGTACTTC.

The chain combines TRBV7-9 with TRBJ2-3; D possibly corresponds to TRBD1 (5 bases). Trimming left V 1 base short and J 10 bases short, with 12 bases between. CDR3 length equals 13 residues. Germline CDR1 and CDR2: SEHNR and FQNEAQ (reference sequence). CDR3 sequence reads: CASSLVWGDAQYF. In DNA form, the CDR3 reads TGTGCCAGCAGCTTAGTCTGGGGCGATGCGCAGTATTTT.

The CDR3 DNA is TGCAGTGCTAGAAATCGGGGTTACAATGAGCAGTTCTTC. Translation: CSARNRGYNEQFF. This sequence joins TRBV20-1 and TRBJ2-1; TRBD2 might be the D (5 bases). The V end lost 2 bases, the J end lost 4 bases, and 9 bases lay between the germline ends. CDR1 is DFQATT, CDR2 SNEGSKA, per germline (reference sequence). This CDR3 comprises 13 residues.

The V call is TRBV6-6, the J call TRBJ2-4; no firm D call. CDR3 length: 13 amino acids. V was cut by 0 bases and J by 7 bases, with 7 bases left in between. Looked up from germline, CDR1 is MNHNY and CDR2 is SVGAGI (reference sequence). The CDR3 DNA reads as TGTGCCAGCAGTTACTCGGAGAGTAACATTCAGTACTTC. Residues: CASSYSESNIQYF.

This chain connects TRBV28 to TRBJ2-5; no definite D call. V gave up 4 bases and J gave up 8 bases, with 20 bases separating them. Looked up from germline, CDR1 is MDHEN and CDR2 is SYDVKM. This CDR3 is 15 amino acids long. CDR3 protein: CASSSFDGPRETQYF. CDR3 nucleotides: TGTGCCAGCAGTTCATTCGACGGCCCGAGAGAAACCCAGTACTTC.

A few counts support this clonotype. The V and J genes are TRBV20-1 and TRBJ2-5; D remains ambiguous. Germline CDR1 reads DFQATT; CDR2 reads SNEGSKA (reference sequence). The CDR3 is 12 residues long. With 6 bases removed from V and 1 base from J, the gap between germline ends came to 9 bases. The CDR3 bases are TGCAGTGCCTCGGAGTCCCAAGAGACCCAGTACTTC. It yields the protein CSASESQETQYF.

This clonotype was observed a few times. The chain has TRBV11-1 and TRBJ1-1, with 7 bases that match TRBD1. This CDR3 contains 13 residues. V lost 3 bases to trimming and J lost 3 bases; unmatched junction nucleotides: 1. Germline CDR1 SGHAT, CDR2 FQDESV (reference sequence). CDR3 sequence reads: CASSLGQHTEAFF. In DNA form, the CDR3 reads TGTGCCAGCAGCTTGGGACAGCACACTGAAGCTTTCTTT.

A few counts support this clonotype. The rearrangement joins TRBV29-1 to TRBJ2-5; 9 positions agree with TRBD1. This CDR3 contains 14 residues. CDR1 and CDR2 (germline): SQVTM, ANQGSEA. Trimming removed 6 bases from V and 1 base from J; junction bases left unmatched: 6. CDR3 coding DNA: TGCAGCGTAGCACCGGGACAGGGCCAAGAGACCCAGTACTTC. Translated, it gives CSVAPGQGQETQYF.

V is TRBV28 and J is TRBJ2-3; TRBD2 aligns across 14 bases. There are 15 residues in the CDR3. The V and J ends lost 3 bases and 5 bases, in that order; junction bases with no gene match: 1. CDR1 and CDR2 (germline): MDHEN, SYDVKM. The CDR3 DNA is TGTGCCAGCAGTTTGGGGACTAGCGGGAGAGATACGCAGTATTTT. It codes for CASSLGTSGRDTQYF.

J is TRBJ2-3 and V is TRBV7-8; D is unresolved. V gave up 3 bases and J gave up 0 bases, with 16 bases separating them. Germline CDR1 reads SGHVS; CDR2 reads FQNEAQ. The CDR3 extends over 17 amino acids. The CDR3 reads CASSFRPSSDSTDTQYF. DNA of the CDR3: TGTGCCAGCAGCTTCCGACCTAGTTCTGATAGCACAGATACGCAGTATTTT. The variable domain in full, with the rest retrieved from reference TRBV7-8 and TRBJ2-3, is GAGVSQSPRYKVAKRGQDVALRCDPISGHVSLFWYQQALGQGPEFLTYFQNEAQLDKSGLPSDRFFAERPEGSVSTLKIQRTQQEDSAVYLCASSFRPSSDSTDTQYFGPGTRLTVL.

The chain is built from TRBV24-1 and TRBJ2-7; the match to TRBD1 covers 9 bases. The CDR3 length is 15 residues. The V segment lost 5 bases and the J segment 2 bases; nucleotides outside the gene matches: 6. Germline V CDR1 and CDR2: KGHDR, SFDVKD. CDR3 sequence reads: CATSVGQGFTYEQYF. In DNA, the CDR3 is TGTGCCACCAGTGTGGGACAGGGATTTACCTACGAGCAGTACTTC.

This clonotype showed up many times. The chain employs TRBV3-1 and TRBJ2-1, with TRBD2 matching over 13 bases. The J segment lost 7 bases and the V segment lost 3 bases, leaving 12 bases of the junction unmatched. CDR3 length equals 18 residues. The germline CDR1 and CDR2 sequences are LGHDT and YNNKEL (reference sequence). CDR3 protein: CASSHGTSGAGRPNEQFF. DNA of the CDR3: TGTGCCAGCAGCCACGGGACTAGCGGGGCAGGTAGGCCTAATGAGCAGTTCTTC.

This chain uses TRBV4-2 with TRBJ1-2, with D perhaps TRBD1 (5 bases). The CDR3 consists of 16 residues. Germline V gives CDR1 LGHNA, CDR2 YNFKEQ. The V gene lost 2 bases and the J gene lost 2 bases, with 15 bases spanning the gap. Here the CDR3 reads CASSQREGQGNYGYTF. CDR3 in DNA: TGTGCCAGCAGCCAAAGAGAGGGGCAGGGAAACTATGGCTACACCTTC.

This chain connects TRBV19 to TRBJ2-7; 10 bases are shared with TRBD2. There are 16 residues in the CDR3. Germline V gene data show CDR1 as LNHDA and CDR2 as SQIVND (reference sequence). J gave up 4 bases and V 3 bases, and 9 bases lay outside the gene matches. The CDR3 sequence: CASSIEAGGAIYEQYF. The CDR3 nucleotides are TGTGCCAGTAGTATTGAAGCGGGGGGGGCGATATACGAGCAGTACTTC.

This chain connects TRBV14 to TRBJ1-5; D gene ambiguous. V lost 5 bases and J lost 3, with 5 bases in between. Germline V gene data show CDR1 as SGHDN and CDR2 as FVKESK. The CDR3 is 12 residues long. The CDR3 spells CASSKNNQPQHF. The CDR3 coding sequence is TGTGCCAGCAGCAAAAACAATCAGCCCCAGCATTTT.

This clonotype has just a few counts. The junction does not match germline at one end; this may be a read error. The chain has TRBV20-1 and TRBJ2-3; TRBD2 aligns across 7 bases. CDR1 is DFQATT, CDR2 SNEGSKA, per germline (reference sequence). This CDR3 has 17 residues. Here the CDR3 reads CGARRPGLVRRPDTQYF. The CDR3 nucleotides are TGCGGTGCTAGGCGGCCCGGACTAGTTCGCCGTCCAGATACGCAGTATTTT.

This clonotype came up many times. CDR3 sequence: CASSYSGQYPYEQYF. CDR3 in DNA: TGTGCCAGCAGTTACTCCGGACAATACCCATACGAGCAGTACTTC. The chain is built from TRBV6-6 and TRBJ2-7, with D possibly TRBD1 on 5 matching bases. With 0 bases removed from V and 4 bases from J, the gap between germline ends came to 13 bases. This CDR3 contains 15 residues. From germline, CDR1 is MNHNY and CDR2 SVGAGI (reference sequence).

The V and J genes are TRBV12-3 or TRBV12-4 and TRBJ2-3, with 7 bases lining up with TRBD2. The trim removed 6 bases at V and 1 base at J, leaving 7 bases unmatched. This CDR3 has 15 residues. The CDR3 nucleotides are TGTGCCAGCAGCCGGGCGGCGGGGGGCACAGATACGCAGTATTTT. As protein: CASSRAAGGTDTQYF.

A single count supports this clonotype. The chain combines TRBV6-1 with TRBJ2-1; 7 positions agree with TRBD2. The J segment lost 0 bases and the V segment lost 4 bases, leaving 6 bases of the junction unmatched. There are 16 residues in the CDR3. Looked up from germline, CDR1 is MNHNS and CDR2 is SASEGT. CDR3 sequence reads: CASSGSLATSYNEQFF. The CDR3 DNA is TGTGCCAGCAGTGGGTCACTAGCGACCTCCTACAATGAGCAGTTCTTC.

This clonotype has only a few counts. The junction shows a germline mismatch at one end, possibly a read error. The J gene is TRBJ1-6, the V gene TRBV25-1, with D uncertain. This CDR3 is built from 14 residues. Germline V gene data show CDR1 as MGHDK and CDR2 as SYGVNS. CDR3 nucleotides: TGTGCCTGCAGACCTGACCAGGCATGGTCACCCCTCCACTTT. It yields the protein CACRPDQAWSPLHF.

The V call is TRBV28, the J call TRBJ1-4; 9 bases line up with TRBD1. From germline, CDR1 is MDHEN and CDR2 SYDVKM. The CDR3 is 13 amino acids. V was pared by 8 bases and J by 6 bases, with 4 bases of the junction left unmatched. The CDR3 protein is CASATGGYEKLFF. CDR3 DNA sequence: TGTGCCAGCGCGACAGGGGGGTATGAAAAACTGTTTTTT.

This clonotype was counted between two and nine times. The chain combines TRBV5-1 with TRBJ2-5; 12 bases line up with TRBD2. The germline CDR1 and CDR2 sequences are SGHRS and YFSETQ. The CDR3 runs 16 residues. Unmatched junction bases numbered 5, after V lost 3 bases and J lost 2 bases. CDR3 sequence reads: CASSWTTSGGQETQYF. CDR3 nucleotides: TGCGCCAGCAGCTGGACGACTAGCGGGGGACAAGAGACCCAGTACTTC.

The rearrangement links TRBV20-1 to TRBJ1-1; 7 nucleotides agree with TRBD1. V was pared by 4 bases and J by 6 bases, with 11 bases of the junction left unmatched. There are 14 residues in the CDR3. Germline V CDR1 and CDR2: DFQATT, SNEGSKA (reference sequence). CDR3 in amino acids: CSAIYPKGAAEAFF. DNA of the CDR3: TGCAGTGCTATTTACCCCAAGGGGGCTGCTGAAGCTTTCTTT.

This clonotype was observed a handful of times. V gene TRBV28 combines with J gene TRBJ1-5; 10 positions match TRBD1. With 6 bases clipped from V and 7 bases from J, the junction kept 12 bases outside the gene matches. From germline, CDR1 is MDHEN and CDR2 SYDVKM. CDR3 length: 16 amino acids. CDR3 sequence reads: CASRFLRTGGGQPQHF. As DNA, the CDR3 is TGTGCCAGCAGGTTCCTAAGGACAGGGGGTGGGCAGCCCCAGCATTTT.

This clonotype has just a few counts. The chain joins TRBV20-1 to TRBJ2-5; 7 nucleotides line up with TRBD1. The CDR3 sequence is 15 residues long. After removal of 6 bases from V and 0 bases from J, the junction contained 10 bases not matched to a gene. In germline, CDR1 is DFQATT, CDR2 SNEGSKA (reference sequence). The CDR3 loop reads CSAGPGQLYQETQYF. CDR3 coding DNA: TGCAGTGCAGGCCCGGGACAGCTGTACCAAGAGACCCAGTACTTC.

This clonotype was seen a handful of times. The V call is TRBV10-3, the J call TRBJ2-1; perhaps TRBD1 as D (6 bases). The V end lost 10 bases, the J end lost 2 bases, and 18 bases lay between the germline ends. From germline, CDR1 is ENHRY and CDR2 SYGVKD. The CDR3 is made up of 15 amino acids. CDR3 coding DNA: TGTGCCAGTACCCGAGAGGACAGAACCTACAATGAGCAGTTCTTC. Its translation: CASTREDRTYNEQFF.